Listed here are 5 T cell receptor beta chains from one sample, sequenced in a study of blood T cell repertoires in COVID-19. The assay was immunoSEQ multiplex PCR, and TCRdb's table has in-frame clones only and misses some. The sample carries 140,000 to 150,000 clones, 75% to 85% recorded once. Sequenced material: peripheral blood. These receptors came from a human donor with acute or convalescent COVID-19. The donor label of this sample is uncertain.

This clone was detected only once. This chain joins TRBV19 and TRBJ1-1; D gene uncertain. The CDR3 is 16 amino acids. CDR1 and CDR2 from the germline V gene are LNHDA and SQIVND (reference sequence). Trimming pared 6 bases from V and 3 bases from J, leaving 20 bases between. DNA of the CDR3: TGTGCCAGTAGCACCTCTAGGGCCGGGGAGGACACTGAAGCTTTCTTT. It codes for CASSTSRAGEDTEAFF.

This chain connects TRBV2 to TRBJ2-7, with a weak D call TRBD1 (6 bases). Trimming stripped 8 bases from V and 0 bases from J, with 14 bases between. This CDR3 is built from 14 residues. The germline V gene encodes CDR1 SNHLY and CDR2 FYNNEI. This CDR3 reads CASRDTKGSYEQYV. The CDR3 DNA follows: TGTGCCAGCCGGGACACAAAGGGCTCCTACGAGCAGTACGTC.

J is TRBJ2-7 and V is TRBV7-6, with no clear D. This CDR3 comprises 12 residues. The germline V gene encodes CDR1 SGHVS and CDR2 FNYEAQ. Trimming took 5 bases from V and 3 from J, leaving 8 bases between them. The CDR3 region is CASSSYNYEQYF. The CDR3 coding sequence is TGTGCCAGCAGCAGTTACAACTACGAGCAGTACTTC.

The chain uses TRBV27 and TRBJ2-1; 12 nucleotides line up with TRBD2. Germline lookup yields CDR1 MNHEY and CDR2 SMNVEV (reference sequence). V dropped 8 bases and J dropped 9; count of bases not matched to a gene: 5. The CDR3 consists of 13 residues. The DNA for the CDR3 is TGTGCCAGCCGATCTAGCGGGGGGGCTGAGCAGTTCTTC. It codes for CASRSSGGAEQFF.

The chain has TRBV15 and TRBJ1-4; no clear D gene. This CDR3 has 14 amino acids. The V gene lost 3 bases and the J gene lost 7 bases, with 12 bases spanning the gap. Germline V gene sequence: CDR1 LNHNV, CDR2 YYDKDF (reference sequence). The CDR3 bases are TGTGCCACCAGCAGTTTACACCTTGGTGAAAAACTGTTTTTT. Protein: CATSSLHLGEKLFF.